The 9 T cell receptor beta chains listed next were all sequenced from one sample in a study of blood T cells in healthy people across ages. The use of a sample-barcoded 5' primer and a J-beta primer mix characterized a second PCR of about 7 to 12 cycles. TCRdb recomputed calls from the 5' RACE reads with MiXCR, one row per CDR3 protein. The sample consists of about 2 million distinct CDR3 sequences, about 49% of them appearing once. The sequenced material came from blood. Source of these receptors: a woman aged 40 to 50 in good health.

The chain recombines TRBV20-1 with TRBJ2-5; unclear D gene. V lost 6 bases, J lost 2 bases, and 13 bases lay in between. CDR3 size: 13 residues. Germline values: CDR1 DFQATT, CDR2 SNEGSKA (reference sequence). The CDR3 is CSAPHDKQETQYF. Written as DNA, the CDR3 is TGCAGTGCACCCCATGACAAGCAAGAGACCCAGTACTTC.

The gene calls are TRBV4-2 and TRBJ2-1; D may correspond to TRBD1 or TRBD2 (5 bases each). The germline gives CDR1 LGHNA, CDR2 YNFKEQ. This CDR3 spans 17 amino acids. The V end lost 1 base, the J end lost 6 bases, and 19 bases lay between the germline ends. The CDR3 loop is CASSQGIGLLGANEQFF. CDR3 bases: TGTGCCAGCAGCCAAGGGATCGGACTCCTAGGGGCCAATGAGCAGTTCTTC.

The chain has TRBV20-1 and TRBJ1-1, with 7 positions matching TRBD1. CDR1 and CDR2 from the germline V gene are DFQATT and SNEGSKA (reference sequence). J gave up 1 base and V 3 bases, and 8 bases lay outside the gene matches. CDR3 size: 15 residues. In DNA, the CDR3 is TGCAGTGCTAGGGGCCTGGGACAGCCGAACACTGAAGCTTTCTTT. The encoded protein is CSARGLGQPNTEAFF.

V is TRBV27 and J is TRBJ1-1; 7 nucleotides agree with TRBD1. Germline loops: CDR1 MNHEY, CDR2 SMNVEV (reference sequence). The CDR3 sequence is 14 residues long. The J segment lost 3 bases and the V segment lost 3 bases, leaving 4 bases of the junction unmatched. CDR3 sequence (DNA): TGTGCCAGCAGTTTGAGGGGGCCGGACACTGAAGCTTTCTTT. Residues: CASSLRGPDTEAFF.

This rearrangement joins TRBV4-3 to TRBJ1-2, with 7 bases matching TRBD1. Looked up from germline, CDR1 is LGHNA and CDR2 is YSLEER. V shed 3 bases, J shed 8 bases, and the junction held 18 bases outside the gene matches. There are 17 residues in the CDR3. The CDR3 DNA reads TGCGCCAGCAGCCAGGGTACAGGGGTTGGGGTTTTTGGAGGCTACACCTTC. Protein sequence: CASSQGTGVGVFGGYTF.

The CDR3 region has the DNA TGTGCCAGCAGATTACAGGGTCGAGCTAACTATGGCTACACCTTC. Protein: CASRLQGRANYGYTF. The chain has TRBV12-3 or TRBV12-4 and TRBJ1-2, with TRBD1 as a possible D gene (6 bases). Trimming took 6 bases from V and 0 from J, leaving 14 bases between them. The CDR3 length is 15 residues.

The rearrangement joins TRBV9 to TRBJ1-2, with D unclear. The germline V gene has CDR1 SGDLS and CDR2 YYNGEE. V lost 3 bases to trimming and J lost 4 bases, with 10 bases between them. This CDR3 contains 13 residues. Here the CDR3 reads CASSAGSFYGYTF. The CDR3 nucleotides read TGTGCCAGCAGCGCCGGGTCTTTCTATGGCTACACCTTC.

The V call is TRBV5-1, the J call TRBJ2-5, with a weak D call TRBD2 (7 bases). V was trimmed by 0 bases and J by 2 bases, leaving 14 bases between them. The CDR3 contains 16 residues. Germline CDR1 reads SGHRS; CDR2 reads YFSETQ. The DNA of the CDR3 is TGCGCCAGCAGCTTGGTGACGGGGGGCGTTCAAGAGACCCAGTACTTC. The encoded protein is CASSLVTGGVQETQYF.

The CDR3 coding sequence is TGCGCCAGCAGCCAAGGGGAGACGGACTACGAGCAGTACTTC. It encodes CASSQGETDYEQYF. The chain employs TRBV4-1 and TRBJ2-7; D is possibly TRBD2 (5 bases). The germline V gene encodes CDR1 MGHRA and CDR2 YSYEKL. CDR3 length equals 14 residues. The ends were cut back, 1 base at V and 3 bases at J, with 10 bases in the middle.